The next 3 T cell receptor beta chains were all read from a single sample in a study of breast tumors, draining lymph nodes, adjacent tissues (dated by TCRdb to between 2015 and 2016). Libraries came from multiplex PCR. The listed sequencing device is Illumina HiSeq 2000. The public reads were reanalyzed by TCRdb: fastp trimming at Q25, MiXCR alignment, in-frame beta chains only. Each CDR3 protein gets just one entry, which takes the most common genes and DNA from the rows behind it. This sample lists about 230,000 distinct CDR3 sequences; around 32% were detected once. The ten most abundant clones make up approximately 1.5% of the sample. The axillary draining lymph nodes of breast cancer patients were the source of the lymph node samples. Sequencing was carried out using axillary lymph node tissue. The origin of the receptors is a female donor with breast cancer. Some clones in this sample may be carry-over from other donors' samples.

On this clonotype itself: It may be a read error: a sequence one base away is much more abundant. The V and J genes are TRBV20-1 and TRBJ2-1, with D tentatively TRBD2 (5 bases). This CDR3 contains 11 residues. Germline V lookup: CDR1 DFQATT, CDR2 SNEGSKA (reference sequence). CDR3 in DNA: TGCAGTGCTAGCGGAGCGGATGAGCAGTCCTTC. The encoded protein is CSASGADEQSF.

This clonotype has more than one count but fewer than ten. The chain has TRBV3-1 and TRBJ1-1; 8 bases are shared with TRBD1. Germline assignment: CDR1 LGHDT and CDR2 YNNKEL (reference sequence). The CDR3 consists of 15 residues. The V segment lost 5 bases and the J segment 0 bases; nucleotides outside the gene matches: 5. The CDR3: CASSAQDRVNTEAFF. For the CDR3, the DNA is TGTGCCAGCAGCGCCCAGGACAGGGTGAACACTGAAGCTTTCTTT.

In its sample, this clonotype was seen many times. The chain is built from TRBV28 and TRBJ1-6, with 7 nucleotides matching TRBD1. J gave up 9 bases and V 5 bases, and 16 bases lay outside the gene matches. The length of the CDR3 is 17 residues. Germline V gene lookup returns CDR1 MDHEN and CDR2 SYDVKM. The CDR3: CASSLGGQKLLISPLHF. The CDR3 DNA is TGTGCCAGCAGTCTTGGGGGACAGAAGTTATTGATTTCACCCCTCCACTTT. Variable domain in full (rest from reference TRBV28 and TRBJ1-6): DVKVTQSSRYLVKRTGEKVFLECVQDMDHENMFWYRQDPGLGLRLIYFSYDVKMKEKGDIPEGYSVSREKKERFSLILESASTNQTSMYLCASSLGGQKLLISPLHFGNGTRLTVT.